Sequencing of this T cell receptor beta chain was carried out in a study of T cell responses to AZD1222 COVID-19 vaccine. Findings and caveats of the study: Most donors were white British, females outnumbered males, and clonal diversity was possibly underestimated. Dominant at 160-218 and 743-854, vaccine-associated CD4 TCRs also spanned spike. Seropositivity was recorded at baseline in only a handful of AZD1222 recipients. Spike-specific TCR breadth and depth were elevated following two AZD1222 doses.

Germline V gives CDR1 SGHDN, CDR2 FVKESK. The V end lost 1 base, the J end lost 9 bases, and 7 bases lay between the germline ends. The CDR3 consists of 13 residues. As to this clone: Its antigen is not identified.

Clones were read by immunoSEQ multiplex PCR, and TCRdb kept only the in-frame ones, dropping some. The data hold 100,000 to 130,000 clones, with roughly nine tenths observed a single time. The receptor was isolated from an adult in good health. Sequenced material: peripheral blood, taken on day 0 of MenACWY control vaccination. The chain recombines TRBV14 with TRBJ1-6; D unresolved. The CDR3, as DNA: TGTGCCAGCAGCCAAGTCCGTGCTTCACCCCTCCACTTT. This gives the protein CASSQVRASPLHF. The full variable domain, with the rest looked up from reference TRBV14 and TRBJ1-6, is EAGVTQFPSHSVIEKGQTVTLRCDPISGHDNLYWYRRVMGKEIKFLLHFVKESKQDESGMPNNRFLAERTGGTYSTLKVQPAELEDSGVYFCASSQVRASPLHFGNGTRLTVT.